Listed here are 5 T cell receptor beta chains from one sample, sequenced in a study of cytomegalovirus exposure and HLA in healthy donors. The PCR made use of 60 Vbeta and 13 Jbeta primers. Some clones are missing from TCRdb's copy, which holds only in-frame ones; the method was immunoSEQ multiplex PCR. Among some 150,000 clones listed, about three quarters were seen once. The sample taken for sequencing was PBMCs. The source of these receptors is a female donor in good health and CMV-seronegative.

Written as DNA, the CDR3 is TGTGCCAGCAGCCTAGGGGACAGGTCATACGGAAACACCATATATTTT. Amino acid sequence: CASSLGDRSYGNTIYF. V is TRBV7-3 and J is TRBJ1-3; TRBD1 matches at 8 bases. J gave up 4 bases and V 5 bases, and 10 bases lay outside the gene matches. Per germline, CDR1 SGHTA and CDR2 FQGTGA. The CDR3 loop spans 16 amino acids. The full variable domain, rest sourced from reference TRBV7-3 and TRBJ1-3, is GAGVSQTPSNKVTEKGKYVELRCDPISGHTALYWYRQSLGQGPEFLIYFQGTGAADDSGLPNDRFFAVRPEGSVSTLKIQRTERGDSAVYLCASSLGDRSYGNTIYFGEGSWLTVV.

The V gene is TRBV13, the J gene TRBJ2-5, with 7 bases aligning to TRBD1. Germline V CDR1 and CDR2: PRHDT, FYEKMQ (reference sequence). J gave up 5 bases and V 3 bases, and 3 bases lay outside the gene matches. The CDR3 length is 13 residues. The CDR3 region is CASSFRGWETQYF. The CDR3 nucleotides read TGTGCCAGCAGCTTCAGGGGGTGGGAGACCCAGTACTTC.

Concerning this clone itself: The junction does not match germline at one end; this may be a read error. The DNA of the CDR3 is TGTGCTAGCAGCCCCTGGGCGGGCGGAGGGGACAATGAGCAGTTCTTC. Translated, it gives CASSPWAGGGDNEQFF. V and J are TRBV7-7 and TRBJ2-1; perhaps TRBD2 as D (6 bases). CDR3 length: 16 amino acids. CDR1 SSHAT and CDR2 FNYEAQ come from the germline V gene (reference sequence). Full variable domain (outside the CDR3, taken from reference TRBV7-7 and TRBJ2-1): GAGVSQSPRYKVTKRGQDVTLRCDPISSHATLYWYQQALGQGPEFLTYFNYEAQPDKSGLPSDRFSAERPEGSISTLTIQRTEQRDSAMYRCASSPWAGGGDNEQFFGPGTRLTVL.

Regarding this clone: One end of the junction does not line up with germline, which may come from a read error. J is TRBJ1-2 and V is TRBV6-5; TRBD1 aligns across 8 bases. CDR3 size: 15 residues. The V gene's germline CDR1 is MNHEY and CDR2 SVGAGI. DNA of the CDR3: TGTGCCAGCAGTAACTCCAGGGGGCTCGTCTATGGCTACACCTTC. Translation gives CASSNSRGLVYGYTF.

A single count supports this clone. This chain connects TRBV30 to TRBJ1-3, with D maybe TRBD1 (5 bases). The germline V and J ends were trimmed by 0 bases and 5 bases, with 14 bases remaining between them. Germline CDR1 reads GTSNPN; CDR2 reads SVGIG (reference sequence). The CDR3 is made up of 15 amino acids. Here the CDR3 DNA reads TGTGCCTGGAGTGTAACCGGGGGAGTAAGAAACACCATATATTTT. Its translation is CAWSVTGGVRNTIYF.